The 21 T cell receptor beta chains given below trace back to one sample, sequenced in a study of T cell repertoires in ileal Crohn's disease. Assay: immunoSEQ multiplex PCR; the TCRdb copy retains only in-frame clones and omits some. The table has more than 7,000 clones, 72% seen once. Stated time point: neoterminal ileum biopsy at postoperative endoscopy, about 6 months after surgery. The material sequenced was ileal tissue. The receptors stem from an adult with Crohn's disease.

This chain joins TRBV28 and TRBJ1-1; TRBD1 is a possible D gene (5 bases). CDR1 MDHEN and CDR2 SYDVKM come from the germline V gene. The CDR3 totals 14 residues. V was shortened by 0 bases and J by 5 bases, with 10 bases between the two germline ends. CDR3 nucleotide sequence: TGTGCCAGCAGTTTATGGGGGGGGAATACTGAAGCTTTCTTT. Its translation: CASSLWGGNTEAFF.

Written as DNA, the CDR3 is TGTGCCAGCAGCTTACGGGGACCCTTCGGGGGTGAGCAGTTCTTC. Encoded protein: CASSLRGPFGGEQFF. The chain links TRBV7-6 to TRBJ2-1; a possible D gene is TRBD2 (6 bases). The CDR3 totals 15 residues. V gave up 2 bases and J gave up 9 bases, with 17 bases separating them. Germline CDR1 is SGHVS and CDR2 is FNYEAQ. The entire variable domain, with the rest obtained from reference TRBV7-6 and TRBJ2-1, is as follows: GAGVSQSPRYKVTKRGQDVALRCDPISGHVSLYWYRQALGQGPEFLTYFNYEAQQDKSGLPNDRFSAERPEGSISTLTIQRTEQRDSAMYRCASSLRGPFGGEQFFGPGTRLTVL.

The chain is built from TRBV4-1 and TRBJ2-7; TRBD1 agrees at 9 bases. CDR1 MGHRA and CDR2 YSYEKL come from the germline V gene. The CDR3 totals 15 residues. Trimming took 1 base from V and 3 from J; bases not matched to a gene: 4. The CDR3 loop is CASSQATGGRYEQYF. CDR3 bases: TGCGCCAGCAGCCAAGCGACAGGGGGTCGCTACGAGCAGTACTTC.

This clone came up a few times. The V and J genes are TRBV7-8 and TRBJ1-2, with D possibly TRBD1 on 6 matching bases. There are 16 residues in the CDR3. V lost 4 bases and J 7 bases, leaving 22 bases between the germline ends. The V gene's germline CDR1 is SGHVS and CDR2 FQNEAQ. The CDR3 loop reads CASSSRTRGTSSGYTF. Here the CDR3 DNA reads TGTGCCAGCAGCTCACGTACAAGGGGGACGTCGAGTGGCTACACCTTC. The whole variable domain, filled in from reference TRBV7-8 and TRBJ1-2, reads GAGVSQSPRYKVAKRGQDVALRCDPISGHVSLFWYQQALGQGPEFLTYFQNEAQLDKSGLPSDRFFAERPEGSVSTLKIQRTQQEDSAVYLCASSSRTRGTSSGYTFGSGTRLTVV.

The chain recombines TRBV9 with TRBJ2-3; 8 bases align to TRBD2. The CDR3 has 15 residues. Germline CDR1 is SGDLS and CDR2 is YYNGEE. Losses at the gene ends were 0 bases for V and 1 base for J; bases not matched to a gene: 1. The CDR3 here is CASSVGAGGTDTQYF. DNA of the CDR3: TGTGCCAGCAGCGTAGGAGCGGGGGGCACAGATACGCAGTATTTT. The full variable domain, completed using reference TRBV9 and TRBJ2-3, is DSGVTQTPKHLITATGQRVTLRCSPRSGDLSVYWYQQSLDQGLQFLIQYYNGEERAKGNILERFSAQQFPDLHSELNLSSLELGDSALYFCASSVGAGGTDTQYFGPGTRLTVL.

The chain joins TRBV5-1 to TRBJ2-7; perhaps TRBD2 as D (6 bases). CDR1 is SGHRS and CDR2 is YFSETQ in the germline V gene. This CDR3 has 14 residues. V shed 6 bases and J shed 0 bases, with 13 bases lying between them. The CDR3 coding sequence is TGCGCCAGCACGCGGGACTCCCTCTCCTACGAGCAGTACTTC. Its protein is CASTRDSLSYEQYF.

The CDR3 DNA is TGCGCCACCCAGACAGGGCCCGGCACCGGGGAGCTGTTTTTT. Its translation: CATQTGPGTGELFF. The chain carries TRBV5-1 and TRBJ2-2, with 7 bases that match TRBD1. This CDR3 region has 14 residues. The V gene end was trimmed by 9 bases and the J gene end by 4 bases; junction bases not matched to a gene: 9. Germline CDR1 is SGHRS and CDR2 is YFSETQ.

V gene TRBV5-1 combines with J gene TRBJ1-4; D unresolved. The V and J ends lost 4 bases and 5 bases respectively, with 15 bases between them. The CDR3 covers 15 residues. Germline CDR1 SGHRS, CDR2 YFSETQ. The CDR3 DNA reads TGCGCCAGCAGCCCCGGCCCTCCGGGGAATGAAAAACTGTTTTTT. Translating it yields CASSPGPPGNEKLFF.

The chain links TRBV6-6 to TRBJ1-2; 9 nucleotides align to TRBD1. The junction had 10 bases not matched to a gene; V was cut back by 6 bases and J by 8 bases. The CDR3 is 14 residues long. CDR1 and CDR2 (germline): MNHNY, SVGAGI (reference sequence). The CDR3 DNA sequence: TGTGCCAGCAGCTCTCGGACAGGGGAGAGGGGCTACACCTTC. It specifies CASSSRTGERGYTF.

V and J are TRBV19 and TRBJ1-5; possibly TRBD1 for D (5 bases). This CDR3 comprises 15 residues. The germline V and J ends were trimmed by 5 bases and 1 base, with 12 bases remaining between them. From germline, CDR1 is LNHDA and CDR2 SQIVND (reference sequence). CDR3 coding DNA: TGTGCCAGTAGTCTCGGGAGGGGAAGCAATCAGCCCCAGCATTTT. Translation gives CASSLGRGSNQPQHF.

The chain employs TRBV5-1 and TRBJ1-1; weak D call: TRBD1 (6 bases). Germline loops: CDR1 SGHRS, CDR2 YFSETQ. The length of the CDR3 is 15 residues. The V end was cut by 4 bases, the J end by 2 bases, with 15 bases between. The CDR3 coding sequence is TGCGCCAGCAGCCAGAGGGGGACGGCTAACACTGAAGCTTTCTTT. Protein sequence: CASSQRGTANTEAFF.

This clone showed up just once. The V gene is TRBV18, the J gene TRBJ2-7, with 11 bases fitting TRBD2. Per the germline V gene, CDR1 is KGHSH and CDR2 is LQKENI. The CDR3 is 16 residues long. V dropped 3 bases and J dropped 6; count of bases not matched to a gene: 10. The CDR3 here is CASSPGTSGRQGEQYF. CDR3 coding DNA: TGTGCCAGCTCACCCGGGACTAGCGGACGGCAGGGCGAGCAGTACTTC.

The CDR3 nucleotides read TGTGCCAGCAGTTACGAGTCAGGGTCTGAAGCTTTCTTT. This codes for CASSYESGSEAFF. The rearrangement uses TRBV6-5 and TRBJ1-1; D might be TRBD1 (5 bases). This CDR3 contains 13 residues. Germline CDR1 reads MNHEY; CDR2 reads SVGAGI. V was cut by 2 bases and J by 6 bases, with 10 bases left in between.

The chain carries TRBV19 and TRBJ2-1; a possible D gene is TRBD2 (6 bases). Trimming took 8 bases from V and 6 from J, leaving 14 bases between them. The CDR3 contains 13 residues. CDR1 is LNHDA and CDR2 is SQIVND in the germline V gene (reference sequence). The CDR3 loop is CASSGTLLNEQFF. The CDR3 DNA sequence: TGTGCCAGTTCGGGGACTTTACTCAATGAGCAGTTCTTC.

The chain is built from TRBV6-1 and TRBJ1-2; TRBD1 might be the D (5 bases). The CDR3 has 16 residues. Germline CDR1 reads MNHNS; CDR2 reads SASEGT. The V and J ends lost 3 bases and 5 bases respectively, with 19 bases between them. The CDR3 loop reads CASSENAVGGPYGYTF. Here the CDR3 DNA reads TGTGCCAGCAGTGAGAATGCGGTCGGGGGTCCTTATGGCTACACCTTC.

The CDR3 DNA reads as TGTGCCAGCAGCGTCTACGGGGGGAGGGGAGGTGTTGGGATGGAGACCCAGTACTTC. Encoded protein: CASSVYGGRGGVGMETQYF. The chain links TRBV9 to TRBJ2-5; 7 bases line up with TRBD2. This CDR3 has 19 amino acids. Trimming took 2 bases from V and 5 from J; bases not matched to a gene: 21. Germline CDR1 SGDLS, CDR2 YYNGEE. Using reference TRBV9 and TRBJ2-5 for the parts outside the CDR3, the full variable domain is DSGVTQTPKHLITATGQRVTLRCSPRSGDLSVYWYQQSLDQGLQFLIQYYNGEERAKGNILERFSAQQFPDLHSELNLSSLELGDSALYFCASSVYGGRGGVGMETQYFGPGTRLLVL.

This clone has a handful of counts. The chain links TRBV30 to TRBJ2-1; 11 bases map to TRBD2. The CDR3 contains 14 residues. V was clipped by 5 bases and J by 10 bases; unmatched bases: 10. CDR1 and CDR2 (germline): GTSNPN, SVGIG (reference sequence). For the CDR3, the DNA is TGTGCCTGGTCAAAACTAGCGGGAGCGCTAGAGCAGTTCTTC. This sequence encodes CAWSKLAGALEQFF.

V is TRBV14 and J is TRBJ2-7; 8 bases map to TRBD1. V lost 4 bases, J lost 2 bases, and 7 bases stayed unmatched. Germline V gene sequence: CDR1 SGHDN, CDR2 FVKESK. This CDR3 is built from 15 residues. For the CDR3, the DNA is TGTGCCAGCAGCCGGGACAGGACCCCAGCCTACGAGCAGTACTTC. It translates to CASSRDRTPAYEQYF.

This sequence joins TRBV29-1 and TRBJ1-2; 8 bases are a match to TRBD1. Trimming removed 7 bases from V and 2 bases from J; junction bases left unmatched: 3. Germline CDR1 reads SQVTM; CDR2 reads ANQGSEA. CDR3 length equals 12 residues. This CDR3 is CSGTGTNYGYTF. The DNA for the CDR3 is TGCAGCGGGACAGGGACCAACTATGGCTACACCTTC. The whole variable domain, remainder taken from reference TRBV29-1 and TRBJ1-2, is SAVISQKPSRDICQRGTSLTIQCQVDSQVTMMFWYRQQPGQSLTLIATANQGSEATYESGFVIDKFPISRPNLTFSTLTVSNMSPEDSSIYLCSGTGTNYGYTFGSGTRLTVV.

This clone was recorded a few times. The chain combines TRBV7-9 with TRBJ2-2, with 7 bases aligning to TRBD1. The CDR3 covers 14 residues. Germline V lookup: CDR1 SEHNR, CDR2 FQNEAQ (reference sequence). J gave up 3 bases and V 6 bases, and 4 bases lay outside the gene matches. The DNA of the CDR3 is TGTGCCAGCAGAGGGGGCGCGGACACCGGGGAGCTGTTTTTT. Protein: CASRGGADTGELFF.

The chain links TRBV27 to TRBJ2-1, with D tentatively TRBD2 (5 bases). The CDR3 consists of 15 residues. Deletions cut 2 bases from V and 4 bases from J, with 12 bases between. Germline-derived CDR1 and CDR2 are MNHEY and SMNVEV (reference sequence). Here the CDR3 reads CASSLQLAPYNEQFF. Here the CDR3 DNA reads TGTGCCAGCAGTTTACAGCTAGCCCCATACAATGAGCAGTTCTTC.